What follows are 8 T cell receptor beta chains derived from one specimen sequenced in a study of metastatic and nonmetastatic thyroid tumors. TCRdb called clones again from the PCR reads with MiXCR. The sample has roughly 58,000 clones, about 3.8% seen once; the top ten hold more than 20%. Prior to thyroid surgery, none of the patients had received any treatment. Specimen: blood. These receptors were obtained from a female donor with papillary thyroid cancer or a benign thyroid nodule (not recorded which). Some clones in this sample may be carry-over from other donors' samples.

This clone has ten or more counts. This chain's CDR3 is CASSYSQGFYEQYF. The CDR3 DNA is TGTGCCAGCAGTTACTCACAGGGATTCTACGAGCAGTACTTC. The J gene is TRBJ2-7, the V gene TRBV6-2 or TRBV6-3; possibly TRBD1 for D (6 bases). This CDR3 is 14 amino acids long. Trimming stripped 0 bases from V and 3 bases from J, with 9 bases between. Germline V gene data show CDR1 as MNHEY and CDR2 as SVGEGT.

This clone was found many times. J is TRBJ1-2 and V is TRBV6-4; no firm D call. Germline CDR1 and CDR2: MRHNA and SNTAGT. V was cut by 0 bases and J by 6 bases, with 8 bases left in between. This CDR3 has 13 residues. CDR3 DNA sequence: TGTGCCAGCAGTGACTCAGGCACCCATGGCTACACCTTC. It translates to CASSDSGTHGYTF.

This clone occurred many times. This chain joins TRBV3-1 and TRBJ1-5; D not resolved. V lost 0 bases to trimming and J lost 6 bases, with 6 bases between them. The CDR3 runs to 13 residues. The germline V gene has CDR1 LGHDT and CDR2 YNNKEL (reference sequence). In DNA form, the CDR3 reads TGTGCCAGCAGCCAAGATAGGAGTCAGCCCCAGCATTTT. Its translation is CASSQDRSQPQHF.

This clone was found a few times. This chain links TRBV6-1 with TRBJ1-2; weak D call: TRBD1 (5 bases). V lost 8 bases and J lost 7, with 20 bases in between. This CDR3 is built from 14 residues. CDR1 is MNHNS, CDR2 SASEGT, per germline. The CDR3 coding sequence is TGTGCCAGCGCCCGGGGTGCCAGGGAGGGTGGCTACACCTTC. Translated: CASARGAREGGYTF.

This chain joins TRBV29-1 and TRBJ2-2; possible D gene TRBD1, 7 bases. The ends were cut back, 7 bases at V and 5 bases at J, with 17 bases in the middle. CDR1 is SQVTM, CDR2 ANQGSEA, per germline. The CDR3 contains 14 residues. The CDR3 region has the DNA TGCAGCGGAGGAGCAGGGGGGTATACCGGGGAGCTGTTTTTT. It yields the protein CSGGAGGYTGELFF.

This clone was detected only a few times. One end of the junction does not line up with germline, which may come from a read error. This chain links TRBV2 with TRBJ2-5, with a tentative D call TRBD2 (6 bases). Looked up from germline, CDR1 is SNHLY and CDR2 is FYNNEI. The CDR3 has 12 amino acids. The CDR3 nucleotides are TGTGCCATCTGGGGAGGAGGGGAGACCCACTACTTC. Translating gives CAIWGGGETHYF.

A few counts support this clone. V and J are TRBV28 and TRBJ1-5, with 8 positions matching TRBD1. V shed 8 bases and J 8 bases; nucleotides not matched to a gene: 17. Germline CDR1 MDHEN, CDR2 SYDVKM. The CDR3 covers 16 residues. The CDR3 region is CASLPELRGLGKPQHF. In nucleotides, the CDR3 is TGTGCCAGCCTACCAGAACTCAGGGGGCTCGGGAAGCCCCAGCATTTT.

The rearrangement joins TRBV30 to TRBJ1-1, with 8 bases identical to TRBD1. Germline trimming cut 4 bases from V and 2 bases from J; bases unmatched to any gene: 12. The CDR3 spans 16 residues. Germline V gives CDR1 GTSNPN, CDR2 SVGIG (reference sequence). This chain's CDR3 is CAWTMGDGTGNTEAFF. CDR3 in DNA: TGTGCCTGGACGATGGGAGACGGGACAGGAAACACTGAAGCTTTCTTT.